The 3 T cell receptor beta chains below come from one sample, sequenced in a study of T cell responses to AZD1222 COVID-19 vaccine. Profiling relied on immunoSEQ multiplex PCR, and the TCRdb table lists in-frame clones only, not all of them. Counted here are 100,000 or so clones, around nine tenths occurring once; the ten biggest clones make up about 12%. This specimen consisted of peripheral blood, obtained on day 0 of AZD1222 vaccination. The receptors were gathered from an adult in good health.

In DNA, the CDR3 is TGTGCCAGCAGCTTAGCTCAGTCTTCTAACTATGGCTACACCTTC. Translating gives CASSLAQSSNYGYTF. The gene calls are TRBV7-9 and TRBJ1-2, with D uncertain. Trimming cost V 0 bases and J 0 bases, with 8 bases left between them. The CDR3 runs 15 residues. The germline CDR1 and CDR2 sequences are SEHNR and FQNEAQ (reference sequence).

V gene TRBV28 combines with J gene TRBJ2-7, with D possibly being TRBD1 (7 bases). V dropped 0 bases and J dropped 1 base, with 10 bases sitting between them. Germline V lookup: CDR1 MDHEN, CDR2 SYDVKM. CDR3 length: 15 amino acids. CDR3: CASSLWGGQSYEQYF. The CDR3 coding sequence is TGTGCCAGCAGTTTATGGGGGGGACAGTCCTACGAGCAGTACTTC.

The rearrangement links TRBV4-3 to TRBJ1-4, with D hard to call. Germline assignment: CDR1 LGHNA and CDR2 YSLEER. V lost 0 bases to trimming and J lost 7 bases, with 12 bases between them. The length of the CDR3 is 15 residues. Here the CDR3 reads CASSQDWRGSEKLFF. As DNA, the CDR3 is TGCGCCAGCAGCCAAGATTGGAGAGGGAGTGAAAAACTGTTTTTT.